Sequencing of this TCR beta chain was carried out in a study of beta chain features in type 1 diabetes. Trimming stripped 0 bases from V and 9 bases from J, with 6 bases between. CDR1 is MNHNY, CDR2 SVGAGI, per germline (reference sequence). The CDR3 is made up of 12 amino acids. Every bit of the isolated RNA underwent reverse transcription, so sequencing read expressed TCRB transcripts. Produced via immunoSEQ multiplex PCR; TCRdb's table is partial and in-frame only. The table records over 500,000 clones, around 15% of them present only once. Study observations and caveats: All four CD4+ subsets from Type 1 diabetes patients carried moderately but significantly shorter TCRB CDR3s. Although PCR might favor shorter templates, it would do so equally in patients and controls.

This clone was detected only a few times. Its antigen remains unidentified. This chain uses TRBV6-6 with TRBJ2-1, with D hard to call. This TCR was recovered from a man in his late teens or twenties in good health. The sample taken for sequencing was naive CD4+ T cells from blood. The CDR3 spells CASSYSVSEQFF. As DNA, the CDR3 is TGTGCCAGCAGTTACTCCGTAAGTGAGCAGTTCTTC.